This T cell receptor (beta chain) was sequenced during a study of blood T cell repertoires in COVID-19. Study at large: Italy, Spain and the United States were the sources of the convalescent and acute COVID-19 samples. T cells, B-cell-depleted T cells, or PBMCs supplied cDNA or gDNA.

V gave up 6 bases and J gave up 2 bases, with 14 bases separating them. Germline V gene data show CDR1 as KGHSH and CDR2 as LQKENI. The CDR3 totals 15 residues. Original data processing: How many nucleated cells were present was estimated from reference gene primer amplification. TCRdb keeps only in-frame clones here, not all; method: immunoSEQ multiplex PCR. V, J and clone size are taken as reported in that table, and D and trimming were inferred from the DNA itself. The sample yields about 14,000 clones, around 85% seen once. The sequence derives from a human donor in a cohort sampled during active COVID-19. The chain carries TRBV18 and TRBJ1-5; possible D gene TRBD1, 6 bases. The sample taken for sequencing was peripheral blood. DNA of the CDR3: TGTGCCAGCTCCGGGGGGGGCCCGGGCAATCAGCCCCAGCATTTT. Amino acid sequence: CASSGGGPGNQPQHF.